This passage covers 29 T cell receptor beta chains from one sample sequenced in a study of blood T cells in healthy people across ages. Using a J-beta primer mix together with a sample-barcoded 5' primer, a second PCR was run for roughly 6 to 11 cycles. MiXCR was run by TCRdb on the 5' RACE reads, yielding one entry per CDR3 protein. The repertoire holds roughly 680,000 distinct CDR3 sequences, with about half as singletons. Sequenced: blood. These receptor sequences come from a woman between 55 and 75 years old in good health.

In nucleotides, the CDR3 is TGTGCCAGCAGCTTCGCCCACGAGACTAGCGGGACTTTTTTGCCGGTTGGGCAGTACTTC. Translated, it gives CASSFAHETSGTFLPVGQYF. V and J are TRBV11-2 and TRBJ2-1, with TRBD2 identical over 11 bases. The J call may not be correct, given that the DNA end is closer to TRBJ2-7. The CDR3 loop spans 20 amino acids. Germline V lookup: CDR1 SGHAT, CDR2 FQNNGV.

The CDR3 DNA reads TGCAGTGCTAGAGACCTTGGCAGGACGAGCGGCTACACCTTC. It translates to CSARDLGRTSGYTF. The chain has TRBV20-1 and TRBJ1-2, with D hard to call. Germline values: CDR1 DFQATT, CDR2 SNEGSKA (reference sequence). Trimming stripped 0 bases from V and 8 bases from J, with 16 bases between. CDR3 length equals 14 residues.

This clonotype occurred once. Germline is not matched at one junction end, which may reflect a read error. V is TRBV25-1 and J is TRBJ2-1; D is uncertain. There are 14 residues in the CDR3. CDR1 MGHDK and CDR2 SYGVNS come from the germline V gene. The CDR3 is CAGSALGSYNEQFF. CDR3 coding DNA: TGTGCCGGCAGTGCTTTGGGGTCCTACAATGAGCAGTTCTTC.

This chain uses TRBV20-1 with TRBJ2-2, with D possibly being TRBD1 or TRBD2 (5 bases each). With 3 bases removed from V and 2 bases from J, the gap between germline ends came to 10 bases. The CDR3 length is 14 residues. Germline V gene data show CDR1 as DFQATT and CDR2 as SNEGSKA (reference sequence). DNA of the CDR3: TGCAGTGCTAGCAGGGACGTAAACACCGGGGAGCTGTTTTTT. As protein: CSASRDVNTGELFF.

This clonotype was detected only a few times. This chain uses TRBV21-1 with TRBJ2-7; the table calls TRBD1, which could not be checked here. TRBV21-1 is a listed pseudogene. The CDR3 runs 15 residues. The CDR3 region has the DNA TGTGCCATCCAGATGAACAGGGGGAGTGTCTACGAGCAGTACTTC. It encodes CAIQMNRGSVYEQYF.

J is TRBJ2-3 and V is TRBV5-1, with TRBD1 matching 8 bases. The CDR3 has 15 amino acids. Germline lookup yields CDR1 SGHRS and CDR2 YFSETQ. The V segment lost 7 bases and the J segment 3 bases; nucleotides outside the gene matches: 10. CDR3 nucleotides: TGCGCCAGCGGGGTCCGGACAGGGCCGACAGATACGCAGTATTTT. It encodes CASGVRTGPTDTQYF.

The genes are TRBV20-1 and TRBJ2-1, with 9 bases identical to TRBD1. V shed 2 bases, J shed 9 bases, and the junction held 8 bases outside the gene matches. The CDR3 length is 14 residues. Looked up from germline, CDR1 is DFQATT and CDR2 is SNEGSKA (reference sequence). CDR3: CSARRDRAPFEQFF. For the CDR3, the DNA is TGCAGTGCTAGACGGGACAGGGCCCCATTTGAGCAGTTCTTC.

This clonotype was seen only once. This chain uses TRBV29-1 with TRBJ2-3, with D unresolved. Trimming removed 5 bases at V and 10 bases at J, with 10 bases between. Looked up from germline, CDR1 is SQVTM and CDR2 is ANQGSEA. The CDR3 extends over 10 amino acids. Here the CDR3 reads CSVSHDAQYF. CDR3 nucleotides: TGCAGCGTTTCCCATGACGCGCAGTATTTT.

This clonotype was counted between two and nine times. This rearrangement joins TRBV7-2 to TRBJ2-1, with 8 bases lining up with TRBD1. The CDR3 is 14 amino acids. The germline V gene encodes CDR1 SGHTA and CDR2 FQGNSA. With V trimmed by 3 bases and J by 9 bases, 7 bases remained unmatched. The CDR3 region has the DNA TGTGCCAGCAGCTTCGACAGGGGATCTGGTGAGCAGTTCTTC. Residues: CASSFDRGSGEQFF. The variable domain in full, completed from reference TRBV7-2 and TRBJ2-1, reads GAGVSQSPSNKVTEKGKDVELRCDPISGHTALYWYRQSLGQGLEFLIYFQGNSAPDKSGLPSDRFSAERTGGSVSTLTIQRTQQEDSAVYLCASSFDRGSGEQFFGPGTRLTVL.

The genes are TRBV12-3 or TRBV12-4 and TRBJ2-5; 9 nucleotides match TRBD2. There are 15 residues in the CDR3. With V trimmed by 6 bases and J by 11 bases, 16 bases remained unmatched. CDR3: CASSQGLAFYNEQYF. The CDR3 DNA reads TGTGCCAGCAGCCAAGGACTAGCGTTTTACAATGAGCAGTACTTC.

As DNA, the CDR3 is TGTGCCAGCAGCCGATTGCGGGACAACCCGCACTTATACGAGCAGTACTTC. Its protein is CASSRLRDNPHLYEQYF. The V gene is TRBV7-9, the J gene TRBJ2-7; D is perhaps TRBD1 or TRBD2 (6 bases each). V gave up 5 bases and J gave up 4 bases, with 24 bases separating them. Germline V CDR1 and CDR2: SEHNR, FQNEAQ (reference sequence). The CDR3 contains 17 residues.

The chain carries TRBV7-2 and TRBJ2-5; D remains ambiguous. CDR3 length: 13 amino acids. Germline V CDR1 and CDR2: SGHTA, FQGNSA. V lost 1 base to trimming and J lost 5 bases, with 8 bases between them. The CDR3 DNA follows: TGTGCCAGCAGCTTAGGTGCCCTCGAGACCCAGTACTTC. As protein: CASSLGALETQYF. Full variable domain (missing parts from reference TRBV7-2 and TRBJ2-5): GAGVSQSPSNKVTEKGKDVELRCDPISGHTALYWYRQSLGQGLEFLIYFQGNSAPDKSGLPSDRFSAERTGGSVSTLTIQRTQQEDSAVYLCASSLGALETQYFGPGTRLLVL.

The chain joins TRBV7-3 to TRBJ2-6; TRBD1 agrees at 8 bases. The CDR3 consists of 18 residues. Trimming took 1 base from V and 3 from J; bases not matched to a gene: 8. Per the germline V gene, CDR1 is SGHTA and CDR2 is FQGTGA. The CDR3 region is CASSLSERQGYGANVLTF. DNA for the CDR3: TGTGCCAGCAGCTTAAGTGAAAGACAGGGGTATGGGGCCAACGTCCTGACTTTC.

The rearrangement uses TRBV5-1 and TRBJ1-2, with 7 bases that match TRBD1. This CDR3 region has 17 residues. J gave up 5 bases and V 0 bases, and 13 bases lay outside the gene matches. Germline CDR1 SGHRS, CDR2 YFSETQ. This chain's CDR3 is CASSLAPRQGRSYGYTF. The CDR3 DNA sequence: TGCGCCAGCAGCTTGGCCCCCAGACAGGGCCGGTCGTATGGCTACACCTTC.

For this clonotype: The conserved closing phenylalanine or tryptophan is absent in this CDR3, likely reflecting a read error. No DNA is shown, since the ends of the CDR3 on it are uncertain; the CDR3 is the one TCRdb lists. The rearrangement uses TRBV6-5 and TRBJ1-2; TRBD1, as called in the table, went unchecked against the DNA. Germline values: CDR1 MNHEY, CDR2 SVGAGI. The CDR3 spans 13 amino acids, including both terminal residues. CDR3: CASSYQGSSGHTV.

The chain uses TRBV10-2 and TRBJ1-2; TRBD1 might be the D (5 bases). Germline lookup yields CDR1 WSHSY and CDR2 SAAADI. V was trimmed by 8 bases and J by 3 bases, leaving 28 bases between them. This CDR3 comprises 18 residues. CDR3 nucleotides: TGCGCCAGCTGGGGGGGACGAGACAGCACGGTATCGTACTATGGCTACACCTTC. Its translation: CASWGGRDSTVSYYGYTF.

This clonotype was seen more than once but under ten times. V is TRBV5-1 and J is TRBJ2-1; 9 nucleotides line up with TRBD2. CDR1 is SGHRS and CDR2 is YFSETQ in the germline V gene. Trimming removed 4 bases from V and 7 bases from J; junction bases left unmatched: 9. CDR3 size: 15 residues. CDR3 amino acids: CASSVALAGVNEQFF. CDR3 coding DNA: TGCGCCAGCAGCGTAGCTTTAGCGGGAGTGAATGAGCAGTTCTTC. Full variable domain (outside the CDR3, taken from reference TRBV5-1 and TRBJ2-1): KAGVTQTPRYLIKTRGQQVTLSCSPISGHRSVSWYQQTPGQGLQFLFEYFSETQRNKGNFPGRFSGRQFSNSRSEMNVSTLELGDSALYLCASSVALAGVNEQFFGPGTRLTVL.

The V gene is TRBV6-2 or TRBV6-3, the J gene TRBJ2-1, with D tentatively TRBD2 (5 bases). Germline CDR1 reads MNHEY; CDR2 reads SVGEGT. This CDR3 contains 14 residues. Trimming removed 0 bases at V and 7 bases at J, with 10 bases between. CDR3 sequence (DNA): TGTGCCAGCAGTTACTCGAGGGTCCTAAATGAGCAGTTCTTC. Its translation is CASSYSRVLNEQFF.

V gene TRBV25-1 combines with J gene TRBJ2-4, with 10 positions matching TRBD1. TRBJ2-7 matches the DNA end more closely, so the J call is doubtful. Germline CDR1 and CDR2: MGHDK and SYGVNS. This CDR3 spans 15 amino acids. The CDR3 DNA follows: TGTGCCAGCAGTGCACCGGGACAGGGGTACCCCGAGCAGTACTTC. Amino acid sequence: CASSAPGQGYPEQYF.

The gene calls are TRBV21-1 and TRBJ2-5. TRBV21-1 is listed as a pseudogene. The CDR3 has 11 amino acids. CDR3 region: CAGSVQETQYF. CDR3 DNA: TGTGCCGGCAGCGTACAAGAGACCCAGTACTTC.

This chain connects TRBV6-1 to TRBJ2-7, with a tentative D call TRBD2 (6 bases). This CDR3 has 15 residues. In germline, CDR1 is MNHNS, CDR2 SASEGT. The V end was cut by 4 bases, the J end by 0 bases, with 13 bases between. CDR3 bases: TGTGCCAGCAGTGGGGACTCCAAACCCTCCTACGAGCAGTACTTC. It specifies CASSGDSKPSYEQYF.

The chain employs TRBV29-1 and TRBJ2-1; possibly TRBD1 for D (6 bases). Germline values: CDR1 SQVTM, CDR2 ANQGSEA. V was shortened by 5 bases and J by 13 bases, with 15 bases between the two germline ends. The CDR3 extends over 11 amino acids. CDR3 bases: TGCAGCGTTTACTCGGGGACACCCCAGTTCTTC. Its translation: CSVYSGTPQFF.

The rearrangement joins TRBV7-3 to TRBJ2-1, with 9 bases fitting TRBD2. CDR3 size: 16 residues. V lost 3 bases to trimming and J lost 3 bases; unmatched junction nucleotides: 6. Germline CDR1 is SGHTA and CDR2 is FQGTGA. The CDR3 region is CASSFTTSGVYNEQFF. CDR3 DNA sequence: TGTGCCAGCAGCTTCACGACTAGCGGAGTCTACAATGAGCAGTTCTTC.

The rearrangement joins TRBV3-1 to TRBJ2-3; TRBD2 is a possible D gene (5 bases). Per the germline V gene, CDR1 is LGHDT and CDR2 is YNNKEL (reference sequence). Trimming shortened V by 2 bases and J by 7 bases, and 13 bases separated the two germline ends. This CDR3 region has 14 residues. The CDR3 DNA reads as TGTGCCAGCAGCCAACAGTCCCGCGGGCATACGCAGTATTTT. Translation: CASSQQSRGHTQYF.

The rearrangement uses TRBV3-1 and TRBJ2-7; 9 bases align to TRBD1. The CDR3 has 14 residues. Germline assignment: CDR1 LGHDT and CDR2 YNNKEL (reference sequence). Trimming removed 4 bases from V and 3 bases from J; junction bases left unmatched: 4. The CDR3 is CASSRGTGNYEQYF. As DNA, the CDR3 is TGTGCCAGCAGCCGAGGGACAGGGAACTACGAGCAGTACTTC.

The chain is built from TRBV6-2 or TRBV6-3 and TRBJ1-1; the D is unclear. Germline V gene data show CDR1 as MNHEY and CDR2 as SVGEGT. Between the trimmed V and J ends, which lost 2 bases and 2 bases, there was a span of 9 bases. This CDR3 has 14 amino acids. The CDR3 sequence: CASSYIRRNTEAFF. The CDR3 DNA reads TGTGCCAGCAGTTACATACGGCGTAACACTGAAGCTTTCTTT.

This clonotype has more than one count but fewer than ten. The chain links TRBV20-1 to TRBJ1-2; a possible D gene is TRBD1 (6 bases). V lost 3 bases and J 8 bases, leaving 10 bases between the germline ends. Germline V gene lookup returns CDR1 DFQATT and CDR2 SNEGSKA (reference sequence). The CDR3 extends over 11 amino acids. CDR3: CSASTGQGYTF. CDR3 DNA sequence: TGCAGTGCTAGCACAGGGCAAGGCTACACCTTC.

This clonotype appeared a few times. This chain uses TRBV20-1 with TRBJ1-1; D remains ambiguous. V dropped 3 bases and J dropped 2 bases, with 7 bases sitting between them. The CDR3 covers 12 residues. Germline CDR1 and CDR2: DFQATT and SNEGSKA (reference sequence). CDR3 sequence reads: CSARTDNTEAFF. The CDR3 nucleotides are TGCAGTGCTAGGACCGATAACACTGAAGCTTTCTTT.

This chain joins TRBV4-3 and TRBJ2-7; D uncertain. The CDR3 runs 14 residues. CDR1 and CDR2 from the germline V gene are LGHNA and YSLEER. The ends were cut back, 0 bases at V and 1 base at J, with 7 bases in the middle. CDR3 region: CASSQDLRSYEQYF. The CDR3 bases are TGCGCCAGCAGCCAAGATCTCCGGTCCTACGAGCAGTACTTC.